The sequence of this T cell receptor (beta chain) was determined in a study of OX40 agonist ivuxolimab in advanced cancers. Overall study: Patients received intravenous ivuxolimab every 2 weeks at 0.01 to 10 mg/kg. Each dose-escalation patient presented with hepatocellular carcinoma, melanoma, renal cell or head and neck cancer.

Peripheral blood came from all dose cohorts at three timepoints. Trimming removed 5 bases at V and 3 bases at J, with 10 bases between. Germline CDR1 SGHTA, CDR2 FQGTGA. This CDR3 has 13 residues. Repertoires were generated with immunoSEQ multiplex PCR, while TCRdb's copy carries only in-frame clones and drops some. This sample has 35,000 or so clones; roughly 80% occur once, and the top ten carry 1.8%. The receptor was isolated from an adult with an advanced solid tumor such as melanoma, head and neck, liver or kidney cancer. V gene TRBV7-3 combines with J gene TRBJ2-5; maybe TRBD2 (5 bases). This material consisted of CD4+ or CD8+ T cells sorted from blood, taken in a trial of the OX40 agonist ivuxolimab. CDR3 residues: CASSRDPKETQYF. Written as DNA, the CDR3 is TGTGCCAGCAGCCGGGATCCCAAAGAGACCCAGTACTTC.